These T cell receptor beta chains were read from a single sample in a study of PD-1 blockade in classical Hodgkin lymphoma. TCRdb keeps only in-frame clones here, not all; method: immunoSEQ multiplex PCR. The data show some 38,000 clones, less than 85% seen once. The sample was peripheral blood mononuclear cells (PBMCs), taken before the second cycle of nivolumab. The origin of the receptors is a human donor with classical Hodgkin lymphoma. Both conserved end residues are part of each CDR3. The D gene is left open where the match is weak. Size is stated for part of the rows, as once, few or many counts, or as a class when the clone is expanded.

d_gene: NA
abundance: NA
j_gene: TRBJ2-5
v_gene: TRBV2
CDR3nt: TGTGCCAGCAGTGATCGGGGTCAGACCCAGTACTTC
CDR3aa: CASSDRGQTQYF

d_gene: NA
abundance: NA
j_gene: TRBJ1-2
v_gene: TRBV9
CDR3nt: TGTGCCAGCGGTCAGCAGGGAGGGGCGGCGGGCTACACCTTC
CDR3aa: CASGQQGGAAGYTF

d_gene: NA
abundance: NA
j_gene: TRBJ2-1
v_gene: TRBV12-5
CDR3nt: TGTGCTACCTCGCTAGGAGGGTACAATGAGCAGTTCTTC
CDR3aa: CATSLGGYNEQFF

d_gene: NA
abundance: NA
j_gene: TRBJ1-5
v_gene: TRBV30
CDR3nt: TGTGCCTGGAGTGAAGGAGGGGCCAATCAGCCCCAGCATTTT
CDR3aa: CAWSEGGANQPQHF

d_gene: NA
abundance: NA
j_gene: TRBJ1-4
v_gene: TRBV5-1
CDR3nt: TGCGCCAGCAGCCCTTGGACGGGGAACGTTTTT
CDR3aa: CASSPWTGNVF

d_gene: NA
abundance: NA
j_gene: TRBJ2-7
v_gene: TRBV2
CDR3nt: TGTGCCAGCAGTGAAGGGCCGGGAACCGAGCAGTACTTC
CDR3aa: CASSEGPGTEQYF

d_gene: NA
abundance: NA
j_gene: TRBJ1-4
v_gene: TRBV19
CDR3nt: TGTGCCAGTAGCCGACAGTATAAAGATGAAAAACTGTTTTTT
CDR3aa: CASSRQYKDEKLFF

d_gene: TRBD1
abundance: NA
j_gene: TRBJ2-2
v_gene: TRBV29-1
CDR3nt: TGCAGCGTTGAAGATCCATCACAGGGGTCCGGGGAGCTGTTTTTT
CDR3aa: CSVEDPSQGSGELFF

d_gene: TRBD1
abundance: once
j_gene: TRBJ1-4
v_gene: TRBV18
CDR3nt: TGTGCCAGCTCACCCGGACAGGAAAATGAAAAACTGTTTTTT
CDR3aa: CASSPGQENEKLFF

d_gene: TRBD1
abundance: NA
j_gene: TRBJ2-3
v_gene: TRBV15
CDR3nt: TGTGCCACCAGCAGAGGACAGGGGGCTGCAGATACGCAGTATTTT
CDR3aa: CATSRGQGAADTQYF

d_gene: TRBD1
abundance: NA
j_gene: TRBJ1-6
v_gene: TRBV5-6
CDR3nt: TGTGCCAGCAGCTTGGGGAACAGGGGGCACTCACCCCTCCACTTT
CDR3aa: CASSLGNRGHSPLHF

d_gene: NA
abundance: NA
j_gene: TRBJ2-7
v_gene: TRBV6-5
CDR3nt: TGTGCCAGCAGTTACCTAGGGCTCTCCTACGAGCAGTACTTC
CDR3aa: CASSYLGLSYEQYF

d_gene: NA
abundance: NA
j_gene: TRBJ1-2
v_gene: TRBV18
CDR3nt: TGTGCCAGCTCCCCCCGAAATGACTTCTATGGCTACACCTTC
CDR3aa: CASSPRNDFYGYTF

d_gene: NA
abundance: few
j_gene: TRBJ1-5
v_gene: TRBV4-1
CDR3nt: TGCGCCACGAGCCCAGGGGTCAATCAGCCCCAGCATTTT
CDR3aa: CATSPGVNQPQHF

d_gene: NA
abundance: NA
j_gene: TRBJ2-5
v_gene: TRBV27
CDR3nt: TGTGCCAGCAGTTTGGGGGCCTGGGAGACCCAGTACTTC
CDR3aa: CASSLGAWETQYF

d_gene: NA
abundance: NA
j_gene: TRBJ2-7
v_gene: TRBV6-5
CDR3nt: TGTGCCAGCAGCTACCAAACACGCCAGGAGGAGTACTTC
CDR3aa: CASSYQTRQEEYF

d_gene: NA
abundance: NA
j_gene: TRBJ2-1
v_gene: TRBV30
CDR3nt: TGTGCCTGGAGTGTACCCGGGCCACGATTAGATGAGCAGTTCTTC
CDR3aa: CAWSVPGPRLDEQFF

d_gene: NA
abundance: NA
j_gene: TRBJ1-2
v_gene: TRBV7-8
CDR3nt: TGTGCCAGCAGCCCTTCAGTCGAGGGGGGCTACACCTTC
CDR3aa: CASSPSVEGGYTF

d_gene: NA
abundance: NA
j_gene: TRBJ1-2
v_gene: TRBV2
CDR3nt: TGTGCCAGCAGTGAGGTCCGATCCCAAGGCTACACCTTC
CDR3aa: CASSEVRSQGYTF

d_gene: TRBD2
abundance: NA
j_gene: TRBJ2-5
v_gene: TRBV30
CDR3nt: TGTGCCTGGAGGCCTAGCGGGGGCCAAGAGACCCAGTACTTC
CDR3aa: CAWRPSGGQETQYF

d_gene: TRBD2
abundance: NA
j_gene: TRBJ2-1
v_gene: TRBV27
CDR3nt: TGTGCCAGCAGTTTAATGCGGGGGGAGAACAATGAGCAGTTCTTC
CDR3aa: CASSLMRGENNEQFF

d_gene: TRBD1
abundance: few
j_gene: TRBJ2-1
v_gene: TRBV19
CDR3nt: TGTGCCAGTAGTATAGGGGGACAGGGGGCGTTTTACAATGAGCAGTTCTTC
CDR3aa: CASSIGGQGAFYNEQFF

d_gene: TRBD2
abundance: NA
j_gene: TRBJ2-7
v_gene: TRBV6-1
CDR3nt: TGTGCCAGCACGGGGGGGCCTGGGGCCTACGAGCAGTACTTC
CDR3aa: CASTGGPGAYEQYF

d_gene: TRBD1
abundance: once
j_gene: TRBJ1-1
v_gene: TRBV6-1
CDR3nt: TGTGCCAGCAGTGAAGCCGGACAGGGGGTAAGGACTGAAGCTTTCTTT
CDR3aa: CASSEAGQGVRTEAFF

d_gene: NA
abundance: once
j_gene: TRBJ2-7
v_gene: TRBV4-1
CDR3nt: TGCGCCAGCAGCCAGAAACCGGGACTCCCCTACGAGCAGTACTTC
CDR3aa: CASSQKPGLPYEQYF

d_gene: TRBD2
abundance: NA
j_gene: TRBJ2-5
v_gene: TRBV7-7
CDR3nt: TGTGCCAGCAGCCCTAGCGGGGGGCAGGAGACCCAGTACTTC
CDR3aa: CASSPSGGQETQYF

d_gene: TRBD1
abundance: once
j_gene: TRBJ1-6
v_gene: TRBV7-9
CDR3nt: TGTGCCAGCAGCTACGACAGGGATTCACCCCTCCACTTT
CDR3aa: CASSYDRDSPLHF

d_gene: NA
abundance: NA
j_gene: TRBJ1-6
v_gene: TRBV6-6
CDR3nt: TGTGCCAGCAGGGACCAGGTAGCCTATAATTCACCCCTCCACTTT
CDR3aa: CASRDQVAYNSPLHF

d_gene: TRBD1
abundance: few
j_gene: TRBJ1-4
v_gene: TRBV19
CDR3nt: TGTGCCAGGACCCCCAACAGAGTGGGACAGGTTAATGAAAAACTGTTTTTT
CDR3aa: CARTPNRVGQVNEKLFF

d_gene: TRBD1
abundance: NA
j_gene: TRBJ1-6
v_gene: TRBV18
CDR3nt: TGTGCCAGCTCACCGACAGGGGGCTCCTATAATTCACCCCTCCACTTT
CDR3aa: CASSPTGGSYNSPLHF

d_gene: TRBD1
abundance: few
j_gene: TRBJ1-2
v_gene: TRBV6-5
CDR3nt: TGTGCCAGCAGTCCCGCCGGGACAGGGCCCTATGGCTACACCTTC
CDR3aa: CASSPAGTGPYGYTF

d_gene: NA
abundance: once
j_gene: TRBJ2-3
v_gene: TRBV9
CDR3nt: TGTGCCAGCAGCGTAGATCGGGATACGCAGTATTTT
CDR3aa: CASSVDRDTQYF

d_gene: NA
abundance: NA
j_gene: TRBJ1-1
v_gene: TRBV7-9
CDR3nt: TGTGCCAGCAGCCCCCTCAGGAACACTGAAGCTTTCTTT
CDR3aa: CASSPLRNTEAFF

d_gene: NA
abundance: NA
j_gene: TRBJ2-5
v_gene: TRBV5-8
CDR3nt: TGTGCCAGCAGCTTGGGTCCGTACCAAGAGACCCAGTACTTC
CDR3aa: CASSLGPYQETQYF

d_gene: TRBD2
abundance: NA
j_gene: TRBJ2-3
v_gene: TRBV5-1
CDR3nt: TGCGCCAGCAGCTCGCTTGTCTCTAGCGGGGGCACAGATACGCAGTATTTT
CDR3aa: CASSSLVSSGGTDTQYF

d_gene: NA
abundance: NA
j_gene: TRBJ2-1
v_gene: TRBV10-3
CDR3nt: TGTGCCATCAGTGACCCGAGCAATGAGCAGTTCTTC
CDR3aa: CAISDPSNEQFF

d_gene: NA
abundance: NA
j_gene: TRBJ1-5
v_gene: TRBV25-1
CDR3nt: TGTGCCAGCAGTGTGACGGAGAATCAGCCCCAGCATTTT
CDR3aa: CASSVTENQPQHF

d_gene: NA
abundance: once
j_gene: TRBJ1-3
v_gene: TRBV10-1
CDR3nt: TGCGCCAGCAGTGAGACCGGGAGCACCATATATTTT
CDR3aa: CASSETGSTIYF

d_gene: TRBD1
abundance: NA
j_gene: TRBJ2-1
v_gene: TRBV7-2
CDR3nt: TGTGCCAGCAGCTTAGATTCAGGGACAGGGTTTAAGTTCTTC
CDR3aa: CASSLDSGTGFKFF

d_gene: NA
abundance: few
j_gene: TRBJ2-7
v_gene: TRBV6-6
CDR3nt: TGTGCCAGCAGTTCCCGAGGCTACGAGCAGTACTTC
CDR3aa: CASSSRGYEQYF

d_gene: TRBD1
abundance: NA
j_gene: TRBJ1-1
v_gene: TRBV19
CDR3nt: TGTGCCAGTAGTTTCACGGGACAGCGGGACACTGAAGCTTTCTTT
CDR3aa: CASSFTGQRDTEAFF

d_gene: NA
abundance: NA
j_gene: TRBJ2-3
v_gene: TRBV5-1
CDR3nt: TGCGCCAGCAGCTTGGGGGGGTCAGATACGCAGTATTTT
CDR3aa: CASSLGGSDTQYF

d_gene: TRBD1
abundance: once
j_gene: TRBJ2-7
v_gene: TRBV2
CDR3nt: TGTGCCAGCAGACGGGACAGGGAAATCTCCTACGAGCAGTACTTC
CDR3aa: CASRRDREISYEQYF

d_gene: TRBD1
abundance: few
j_gene: TRBJ1-5
v_gene: TRBV12-5
CDR3nt: TGTGCTAGTGCCCTGGGACAGGGGGTCAATCAGCCCCAGCATTTT
CDR3aa: CASALGQGVNQPQHF

d_gene: NA
abundance: NA
j_gene: TRBJ1-2
v_gene: TRBV7-2
CDR3nt: TGTGCCAGCAGCTTCAGTGGGGACGGCTACACCTTC
CDR3aa: CASSFSGDGYTF

d_gene: TRBD1
abundance: NA
j_gene: TRBJ2-7
v_gene: TRBV7-2
CDR3nt: TGTGCCAGCAGCGCCCGGGACAGGGGCCACTACGAGCAGTACTTC
CDR3aa: CASSARDRGHYEQYF

d_gene: NA
abundance: NA
j_gene: TRBJ1-1
v_gene: TRBV25-1
CDR3nt: TGTGCCAGCAGTGATGGCTCCACCGGGGGCCGAACTGAAGCTTTCTTT
CDR3aa: CASSDGSTGGRTEAFF

d_gene: NA
abundance: NA
j_gene: TRBJ2-5
v_gene: TRBV5-6
CDR3nt: TGTGCCAGCAGCCCCAACGGGGGAGGAGAGACCCAGTACTTC
CDR3aa: CASSPNGGGETQYF

d_gene: TRBD2
abundance: NA
j_gene: TRBJ2-5
v_gene: TRBV4-2
CDR3nt: TGTGCCAGCAGCCCGCGGGGGGCCGGGGAGACCCAGTACTTC
CDR3aa: CASSPRGAGETQYF

d_gene: NA
abundance: NA
j_gene: TRBJ1-1
v_gene: TRBV15
CDR3nt: TGTGCCACCAGCGGAATACTCTGGGGCAACACTGAAGCTTTCTTT
CDR3aa: CATSGILWGNTEAFF

d_gene: TRBD1
abundance: NA
j_gene: TRBJ2-5
v_gene: TRBV18
CDR3nt: TGTGCCAGCTCACCGGGACAGTTCCAAGAGACCCAGTACTTC
CDR3aa: CASSPGQFQETQYF

d_gene: NA
abundance: NA
j_gene: TRBJ2-2
v_gene: TRBV7-9
CDR3nt: TGTGCCAGCAGCTGGTTTTTGGGAAGGACCGGGGAGCTGTTTTTT
CDR3aa: CASSWFLGRTGELFF

d_gene: NA
abundance: NA
j_gene: TRBJ1-4
v_gene: TRBV18
CDR3nt: TGTGCCAGCTCACCAAGTTCGACAGTTGAAAAACTGTTTTTT
CDR3aa: CASSPSSTVEKLFF

d_gene: NA
abundance: NA
j_gene: TRBJ1-5
v_gene: TRBV7-6
CDR3nt: TGTGCCAGCAGCTTGGGTTGGGGTCAGCCCCAGCATTTT
CDR3aa: CASSLGWGQPQHF

d_gene: TRBD2
abundance: NA
j_gene: TRBJ2-7
v_gene: TRBV7-2
CDR3nt: TGTGCCAGCAGCCCTTCGGGGGGGGTGGGGGAGCAGTACTTC
CDR3aa: CASSPSGGVGEQYF